Listed below are T cell receptor beta chains from one sample, sequenced in a study of CD8 T cells in Susac syndrome. MiXCR, run by TCRdb on the immunoSEQ multiplex PCR reads, gives a single entry per CDR3 protein. The repertoire holds 300,000 or so distinct CDR3 sequences, roughly 94% seen once, with about 0.07% in the top ten. Sequencing was done on a sample of CD4+ T cells from PBMCs. These receptors all come from a human donor with multiple sclerosis. Both conserved end residues are part of each CDR3. D genes are given only for firm matches. Only some rows state a clone size, as once, few, many or a class for expanded clones.

TRBD1 | TRBJ2-3 | TRBV7-3 | . | CASSLFIADRTDTDTQYF | TGTGCCAGCAGCTTATTCATCGCGGACAGGACGGACACAGATACGCAGTATTTT
TRBD2 | TRBJ2-7 | TRBV7-9 | once | CASSSSGRPRGYPYEQYF | TGTGCCAGCAGCTCGAGCGGGAGGCCTCGTGGGTACCCCTACGAGCAGTACTTC
. | TRBJ2-3 | TRBV2 | . | CASSVLAGRQDTQYF | TGTGCCAGCAGTGTTCTGGCGGGGCGGCAGGATACGCAGTATTTT
. | TRBJ1-6 | TRBV7-9 | . | CASSPVGLDSPLHF | TGTGCCAGCAGCCCGGTGGGGTTGGATTCACCCCTCCACTTT
. | TRBJ2-3 | TRBV12-3/TRBV12-4 | . | CASSYSVGWDTQYF | TGTGCCAGCAGCTACTCGGTTGGCTGGGATACGCAGTATTTT
. | TRBJ2-5 | TRBV12-3/TRBV12-4 | . | CASSHSLRGGRETQYF | TGTGCCAGCAGTCACTCGCTGCGGGGCGGGCGGGAGACCCAGTACTTC
. | TRBJ1-1 | TRBV18 | . | CASSPTAMNTEAFF | TGTGCCAGCTCACCAACAGCGATGAACACTGAAGCTTTCTTT
. | TRBJ2-7 | TRBV6-5 | . | CASSYSRGYEQYF | TGTGCCAGCAGTTACTCGCGGGGTTACGAGCAGTACTTC
TRBD1 | TRBJ2-5 | TRBV20-1 | . | CSASWGTGGAQTQYF | TGCAGTGCTAGCTGGGGGACAGGGGGCGCGCAGACCCAGTACTTC
. | TRBJ1-1 | TRBV29-1 | . | CSVTPSGSNTEAFF | TGCAGCGTCACCCCAAGCGGGAGTAACACTGAAGCTTTCTTT
TRBD1 | TRBJ2-1 | TRBV24-1 | . | CATSDPGQGSFEQFF | TGTGCCACCAGTGATCCGGGACAGGGATCGTTCGAGCAGTTCTTC
. | TRBJ1-1 | TRBV3-1 | . | CASSQATYRGTNTEAFF | TGTGCCAGCAGCCAAGCAACTTATAGGGGGACTAACACTGAAGCTTTCTTT
TRBD1 | TRBJ2-1 | TRBV19 | . | CASSQDRGAYNEQFF | TGTGCCAGTAGCCAGGACAGGGGAGCCTACAATGAGCAGTTCTTC
. | TRBJ1-2 | TRBV20-1 | . | CSADTRVRGGYTF | TGCAGTGCTGACACCAGGGTGCGGGGTGGCTACACCTTC
. | TRBJ2-1 | TRBV7-9 | . | CASSLGGGRSDEQFF | TGTGCCAGCAGCTTAGGCGGGGGCAGGTCGGATGAGCAGTTCTTC
. | TRBJ1-2 | TRBV30 | few | CAWSSVPPHGYTF | TGTGCCTGGAGCTCGGTACCCCCGCATGGCTACACCTTC